What follows are 32 T cell receptor beta chains derived from one specimen sequenced in a study of PD-1 blockade in classical Hodgkin lymphoma. After autologous stem cell transplantation all patients relapsed, and prior brentuximab vedotin exposure differed between cohorts. Libraries were prepared by immunoSEQ multiplex PCR; TCRdb keeps only in-frame clonotypes and omits some of them. In the table there are 95,000 to 100,000 clones, about 89% of which are singletons. The sequencing used peripheral blood mononuclear cells (PBMCs), collected before the second cycle of nivolumab. These TCRs come from a human donor with classical Hodgkin lymphoma.

V is TRBV19 and J is TRBJ1-1; perhaps TRBD1 as D (5 bases). Germline CDR1 and CDR2: LNHDA and SQIVND (reference sequence). The CDR3 loop spans 15 amino acids. The ends were cut back, 6 bases at V and 1 base at J, with 15 bases in the middle. In DNA form, the CDR3 reads TGTGCCAGTAGCGGACTTGGGGGGACGAACACTGAAGCTTTCTTT. Its translation: CASSGLGGTNTEAFF.

The chain carries TRBV28 and TRBJ2-1; 9 bases fit TRBD2. Germline trimming cut 5 bases from V and 0 bases from J; bases unmatched to any gene: 17. The germline CDR1 and CDR2 sequences are MDHEN and SYDVKM. CDR3 length: 20 residues. The DNA of the CDR3 is TGTGCCAGCAGTAGGGGGTCAGGGACTAGCCAATGGAGCTCCTACAATGAGCAGTTCTTC. This translates into CASSRGSGTSQWSSYNEQFF.

This chain uses TRBV6-5 with TRBJ2-2; the D gene is possibly TRBD1 (5 bases). Germline CDR1 and CDR2: MNHEY and SVGAGI. This CDR3 comprises 15 residues. The V gene lost 1 base and the J gene lost 0 bases, with 6 bases spanning the gap. The CDR3 region is CASSYYRTNTGELFF. CDR3 DNA: TGTGCCAGCAGTTACTACAGGACGAACACCGGGGAGCTGTTTTTT.

V and J are TRBV11-1 and TRBJ2-7; D is possibly TRBD1 (5 bases). The CDR3 runs to 15 residues. With 2 bases removed from V and 2 bases from J, the gap between germline ends came to 13 bases. CDR1 and CDR2 from the germline V gene are SGHAT and FQDESV (reference sequence). The CDR3 protein is CASSLTQLGAYEQYF. CDR3 bases: TGTGCCAGCAGCTTAACCCAGTTAGGGGCCTACGAGCAGTACTTC. Full variable domain (outside the CDR3, taken from reference TRBV11-1 and TRBJ2-7): EAEVAQSPRYKITEKSQAVAFWCDPISGHATLYWYRQILGQGPELLVQFQDESVVDDSQLPKDRFSAERLKGVDSTLKIQPAELGDSAMYLCASSLTQLGAYEQYFGPGTRLTVT.

The genes are TRBV5-1 and TRBJ2-5, with 8 nucleotides matching TRBD2. Germline CDR1 and CDR2: SGHRS and YFSETQ. The ends lost 0 bases at V and 1 base at J; junction bases unmatched: 8. The CDR3 loop spans 17 amino acids. DNA of the CDR3: TGCGCCAGCAGCTTGGAGCTAGCGGGCCTCTTCCAAGAGACCCAGTACTTC. This sequence encodes CASSLELAGLFQETQYF. Drawing the rest from reference TRBV5-1 and TRBJ2-5, the complete variable domain is KAGVTQTPRYLIKTRGQQVTLSCSPISGHRSVSWYQQTPGQGLQFLFEYFSETQRNKGNFPGRFSGRQFSNSRSEMNVSTLELGDSALYLCASSLELAGLFQETQYFGPGTRLLVL.

The CDR3 nucleotides are TGTGCCAGCAGCTTATCAGATGGCTACACCTTC. This sequence encodes CASSLSDGYTF. The V call is TRBV11-1, the J call TRBJ1-2; no definite D call. V was clipped by 2 bases and J by 6 bases, with 4 bases between them. Germline V gene sequence: CDR1 SGHAT, CDR2 FQDESV (reference sequence). The CDR3 has 11 residues.

The chain combines TRBV6-6 with TRBJ1-4; TRBD1 agrees at 7 bases. The V and J ends lost 5 bases and 8 bases, in that order; junction bases with no gene match: 8. This CDR3 contains 14 residues. CDR1 is MNHNY, CDR2 SVGAGI, per germline (reference sequence). The CDR3 bases are TGTGCCAGCAGTCGACAGGGTGAGCAGGAAAAACTGTTTTTT. It translates to CASSRQGEQEKLFF.

The V and J genes are TRBV19 and TRBJ2-7; TRBD1 aligns across 10 bases. CDR1 and CDR2 (germline): LNHDA, SQIVND (reference sequence). CDR3 length equals 13 residues. The V gene end was trimmed by 5 bases and the J gene end by 3 bases; junction bases not matched to a gene: 1. CDR3 sequence reads: CASSGDRGYEQYF. The DNA of the CDR3 is TGTGCCAGTAGTGGGGACAGGGGCTACGAGCAGTACTTC.

The genes are TRBV10-3 and TRBJ2-7; 10 nucleotides match TRBD1. The V and J ends lost 5 bases and 5 bases, in that order; junction bases with no gene match: 9. The CDR3 is 15 amino acids. Germline V gene data show CDR1 as ENHRY and CDR2 as SYGVKD. This chain's CDR3 is CAISNYRDRGDEQYF. The CDR3 DNA sequence: TGTGCCATCAGTAATTACCGGGACAGGGGCGACGAGCAGTACTTC.

The chain employs TRBV9 and TRBJ2-7, with D possibly being TRBD1 or TRBD2 (5 bases each). The germline CDR1 and CDR2 sequences are SGDLS and YYNGEE. V was shortened by 3 bases and J by 1 base, with 14 bases between the two germline ends. The CDR3 runs 15 residues. DNA of the CDR3: TGTGCCAGCAGCGGAGGGACGGTTGGATCCTACGAGCAGTACTTC. It translates to CASSGGTVGSYEQYF.

This chain connects TRBV6-5 to TRBJ2-7, with D unclear. CDR3 size: 11 residues. V was cut by 4 bases and J by 2 bases, with 3 bases left in between. CDR1 is MNHEY and CDR2 is SVGAGI in the germline V gene. CDR3 amino acids: CASSLTYEQYF. In nucleotides, the CDR3 is TGTGCCAGCAGTTTGACCTACGAGCAGTACTTC.

The chain combines TRBV7-3 with TRBJ2-2; the match to TRBD1 covers 7 bases. With 5 bases clipped from V and 7 bases from J, the junction kept 7 bases outside the gene matches. Germline loops: CDR1 SGHTA, CDR2 FQGTGA. The CDR3 length is 14 residues. CDR3 sequence (DNA): TGTGCCAGCAGCCCCCGACAGGGCATCGGGGAGCTGTTTTTT. Its translation is CASSPRQGIGELFF.

This clone was picked up one time. This chain joins TRBV19 and TRBJ2-7; D unclear. Germline V gene lookup returns CDR1 LNHDA and CDR2 SQIVND (reference sequence). The CDR3 contains 15 residues. The ends were cut back, 1 base at V and 2 bases at J, with 12 bases in the middle. CDR3 coding DNA: TGTGCCAGTAGTATAGGTAGTGGATTGGCCTACGAGCAGTACTTC. As protein: CASSIGSGLAYEQYF.

The rearrangement uses TRBV10-3 and TRBJ1-1, with 8 bases aligning to TRBD1. After removal of 2 bases from V and 7 bases from J, the junction contained 3 bases not matched to a gene. From germline, CDR1 is ENHRY and CDR2 SYGVKD. The CDR3 covers 13 residues. CDR3 sequence reads: CAISEGQGFEAFF. The CDR3 nucleotides read TGTGCCATCAGTGAGGGACAGGGATTTGAAGCTTTCTTT.

This clone has just a few counts. This chain uses TRBV30 with TRBJ1-1, with TRBD1 as a possible D gene (5 bases). Per germline, CDR1 GTSNPN and CDR2 SVGIG (reference sequence). The CDR3 is 15 residues long. Between the trimmed V and J ends, which lost 2 bases and 3 bases, there was a span of 16 bases. The DNA for the CDR3 is TGTGCCTGGAGTCAGGGCATCGTTCGGGACACTGAAGCTTTCTTT. Amino acids: CAWSQGIVRDTEAFF.

J is TRBJ2-7 and V is TRBV6-5, with D perhaps matching TRBD2 (5 bases). V lost 8 bases and J lost 3, with 17 bases in between. The germline gives CDR1 MNHEY, CDR2 SVGAGI. This CDR3 contains 14 residues. The CDR3 spells CASLAANEGYEQYF. The DNA of the CDR3 is TGTGCCAGCTTGGCGGCCAATGAGGGCTACGAGCAGTACTTC.

The J gene is TRBJ2-3, the V gene TRBV5-1, with D possibly being TRBD1 (8 bases). Trimming took 4 bases from V and 3 from J, leaving 15 bases between them. The CDR3 has 15 residues. Germline lookup yields CDR1 SGHRS and CDR2 YFSETQ. The DNA of the CDR3 is TGCGCCAGCAGCCGCGGACAGGGAGGGACAGATACGCAGTATTTT. Translating it yields CASSRGQGGTDTQYF.

This chain links TRBV19 with TRBJ1-5; D unresolved. Germline assignment: CDR1 LNHDA and CDR2 SQIVND (reference sequence). V shed 0 bases and J shed 7 bases, with 7 bases lying between them. The CDR3 contains 13 residues. The CDR3 DNA reads TGTGCCAGTAGTATAGAGAGGGAGCAGCCCCAGCATTTT. It translates to CASSIEREQPQHF.

V and J are TRBV7-2 and TRBJ1-1, with no clear D. Deletions cut 4 bases from V and 6 bases from J, with 12 bases between. The CDR3 loop spans 13 amino acids. Germline V lookup: CDR1 SGHTA, CDR2 FQGNSA. The DNA for the CDR3 is TGTGCCAGCAGCTCGGAGAGCCCCGCTGAAGCTTTCTTT. Protein product: CASSSESPAEAFF. Drawing the rest from reference TRBV7-2 and TRBJ1-1, the complete variable domain is GAGVSQSPSNKVTEKGKDVELRCDPISGHTALYWYRQSLGQGLEFLIYFQGNSAPDKSGLPSDRFSAERTGGSVSTLTIQRTQQEDSAVYLCASSSESPAEAFFGQGTRLTVV.

V usage is TRBV5-4 and J usage is TRBJ2-7; 7 bases match TRBD1. CDR3 length: 14 amino acids. Trimming took 4 bases from V and 4 from J; bases not matched to a gene: 8. CDR1 and CDR2 (germline): SGHNT, YYREEE (reference sequence). The CDR3 region has the DNA TGTGCCAGCAGCCATAGGGACAGCTTTTACGAGCAGTACTTC. Its protein is CASSHRDSFYEQYF.

The J gene is TRBJ2-7, the V gene TRBV9; D could derive from TRBD1 or TRBD2 (5 bases each). Deletions cut 3 bases from V and 0 bases from J, with 13 bases between. The CDR3 has 15 amino acids. CDR1 is SGDLS, CDR2 YYNGEE, per germline. The CDR3 is CASSATGLPSYEQYF. The DNA of the CDR3 is TGTGCCAGCAGCGCCACAGGACTCCCCTCCTACGAGCAGTACTTC.

This chain uses TRBV9 with TRBJ2-2; D possibly corresponds to TRBD1 (6 bases). Trimming stripped 5 bases from V and 7 bases from J, with 18 bases between. This CDR3 comprises 15 residues. Germline CDR1 SGDLS, CDR2 YYNGEE. The chain's CDR3 is CASRGHTGQVGELFF. As DNA, the CDR3 is TGTGCCAGCAGAGGTCACACAGGGCAGGTCGGGGAGCTGTTTTTT.

The chain links TRBV19 to TRBJ1-2; D is perhaps TRBD1 (5 bases). Trimming shortened V by 3 bases and J by 4 bases, and 12 bases separated the two germline ends. This CDR3 is built from 14 residues. CDR1 is LNHDA, CDR2 SQIVND, per germline (reference sequence). CDR3 in DNA: TGTGCCAGTAGTATTCAGAGAGGGACCTATGGCTACACCTTC. This sequence encodes CASSIQRGTYGYTF.

This chain's CDR3 is CASASYEQFF. DNA of the CDR3: TGTGCCAGCGCCAGCTATGAGCAGTTCTTC. The V and J genes are TRBV25-1 and TRBJ2-1; no firm D call. CDR1 and CDR2 from the germline V gene are MGHDK and SYGVNS. Trimming stripped 8 bases from V and 8 bases from J, with 7 bases between. The CDR3 is made up of 10 amino acids.

V and J are TRBV4-2 and TRBJ2-5, with 9 nucleotides matching TRBD2. The J call may be incorrect, as the DNA end agrees better with TRBJ2-7. The germline V gene encodes CDR1 LGHNA and CDR2 YNFKEQ. This CDR3 comprises 19 residues. CDR3 nucleotide sequence: TGTGCCAGCAGCCAAGATCGCAGCGGGGGGTCTAGTATTCGCTACGAGCAGTACTTC. Its protein is CASSQDRSGGSSIRYEQYF.

The CDR3 sequence is CASSFRDSTDTQYF. The CDR3 DNA sequence: TGCGCCAGCAGCTTTAGAGACAGCACAGATACGCAGTATTTT. V gene TRBV5-1 combines with J gene TRBJ2-3, with no clear D. Germline CDR1 and CDR2: SGHRS and YFSETQ. CDR3 length: 14 residues. Trimming shortened V by 2 bases and J by 0 bases, and 7 bases separated the two germline ends. The entire variable domain, with the rest obtained from reference TRBV5-1 and TRBJ2-3, is as follows: KAGVTQTPRYLIKTRGQQVTLSCSPISGHRSVSWYQQTPGQGLQFLFEYFSETQRNKGNFPGRFSGRQFSNSRSEMNVSTLELGDSALYLCASSFRDSTDTQYFGPGTRLTVL.

V is TRBV7-8 and J is TRBJ2-7; TRBD2 aligns across 8 bases. This CDR3 region has 17 residues. Looked up from germline, CDR1 is SGHVS and CDR2 is FQNEAQ. With 4 bases clipped from V and 3 bases from J, the junction kept 14 bases outside the gene matches. CDR3: CASSSQLTSGKYYEQYF. As DNA, the CDR3 is TGTGCCAGCAGCTCCCAACTCACTAGCGGTAAATACTACGAGCAGTACTTC.

This clone came up once. The rearrangement links TRBV30 to TRBJ1-6; possible D gene TRBD1, 5 bases. CDR1 is GTSNPN and CDR2 is SVGIG in the germline V gene (reference sequence). The CDR3 length is 13 residues. Trimming stripped 6 bases from V and 7 bases from J, with 13 bases between. This chain's CDR3 is CACREFRNSPLHF. CDR3 nucleotide sequence: TGTGCCTGCAGGGAGTTTAGGAATTCACCCCTCCACTTT.

V and J are TRBV6-5 and TRBJ1-1; D unclear. The CDR3 is 13 residues long. Trimming stripped 5 bases from V and 0 bases from J, with 7 bases between. CDR1 MNHEY and CDR2 SVGAGI come from the germline V gene. DNA of the CDR3: TGTGCCAGCAGTCGCCGGTTGAACACTGAAGCTTTCTTT. The encoded protein is CASSRRLNTEAFF.

The chain uses TRBV9 and TRBJ2-1, with no clear D. The germline gives CDR1 SGDLS, CDR2 YYNGEE. The germline V and J ends were trimmed by 0 bases and 10 bases, with 11 bases remaining between them. This CDR3 is 13 amino acids long. The CDR3 coding sequence is TGTGCCAGCAGCGTAGACAATTCCGGCGAGCAGTTCTTC. As protein: CASSVDNSGEQFF.

This sequence joins TRBV5-4 and TRBJ2-3; TRBD2 agrees at 9 bases. Germline CDR1 SGHNT, CDR2 YYREEE (reference sequence). V dropped 4 bases and J dropped 1; count of bases not matched to a gene: 13. The CDR3 length is 18 residues. CDR3 coding DNA: TGTGCCAGCAGCCCATACGCTCTGGCGGGGGGGGGCACAGATACGCAGTATTTT. Translation gives CASSPYALAGGGTDTQYF.

The chain uses TRBV5-6 and TRBJ1-2; the D is unclear. V gave up 0 bases and J gave up 5 bases, with 17 bases separating them. Germline V gene sequence: CDR1 SGHDT, CDR2 YYEEEE. The CDR3 has 16 residues. The DNA of the CDR3 is TGTGCCAGCAGCTTGGGCTCTAGAGAGAAAACTTATGGCTACACCTTC. As protein: CASSLGSREKTYGYTF.